These T cell receptor beta chains were read from a single sample in a study of blood T cell repertoires in COVID-19. Here immunoSEQ multiplex PCR was the method, and the copy in TCRdb shows in-frame clones only, minus some. In the table there are 300,000 to 400,000 clones, approximately 88% of which are singletons. The sequencing sample was made of peripheral blood. The source of these receptors is a man younger than 45 with COVID-19, enrolled during active disease. Both conserved end residues are part of each CDR3. Clone size is not always given. Where it is, it says once, few, many or a class for expanded clones.

v_call	cdr3_length	j_call	clone_size	cdr3_aa
TRBV25-1	15	TRBJ1-1	.	CASSEDRWDGTEAFF
TRBV5-1	14	TRBJ2-2	.	CASSFDTNTGELFF
TRBV5-4	15	TRBJ1-5	many	CASSLGGQGSQPQHF
TRBV6-1	15	TRBJ1-2	.	CASSERDRGIHGYTF
TRBV27	17	TRBJ2-5	.	CASSLLAPAGGRETQYF
TRBV27	15	TRBJ2-1	.	CASTLGTSGSNEQFF
TRBV6-6	14	TRBJ1-5	.	CAGRETGVDQPQHF
TRBV10-3	11	TRBJ2-7	.	CAISASGGQYF
TRBV28	13	TRBJ1-1	few	CASNPPSYTEAFF
TRBV7-9	18	TRBJ2-3	.	CASSLRLAGASSTDTQYF
TRBV29-1	13	TRBJ2-7	.	CSVGGQGAWEQYF
TRBV14	13	TRBJ2-4	once	CASSQAGTKTPYF
TRBV6-5	11	TRBJ1-1	.	CASILNTEAFF
TRBV18	14	TRBJ2-3	.	CASSKRESTDTQYF
TRBV7-9	15	TRBJ2-7	.	CASSAPTGTEDEQYF
TRBV7-2	17	TRBJ2-3	.	CASSPRRGGWSTDTQYF
TRBV19	15	TRBJ1-2	few	CASSRDRGQVGGYTF
TRBV18	18	TRBJ2-7	.	CASSPIGTSGRGSYEQYF
TRBV7-3	13	TRBJ1-1	.	CASSLNTRTEAFF
TRBV5-6	16	TRBJ1-4	.	CASRTGTGGRGEKLFF
TRBV6-5	10	TRBJ2-7	.	CGTGSYEQYF
TRBV12-3/TRBV12-4	13	TRBJ2-3	.	CASRSGLTDTQYF
TRBV27	15	TRBJ1-1	.	CASSPGQGWVTEAFF
TRBV2	15	TRBJ1-1	.	CASSGQGSIMSEAFF
TRBV27	15	TRBJ1-5	.	CASSPMQGAVQPQHF
TRBV6-5	15	TRBJ1-2	.	CASSPNGQGIYGYTF
TRBV29-1	13	TRBJ1-1	.	CSALDSMNTEAFF
TRBV7-3	16	TRBJ2-7	once	CASSSTGTGRFYEQYF
TRBV5-4	13	TRBJ2-7	.	CASSLVPGGEQYF
TRBV2	14	TRBJ2-1	.	CASSVWGRNNEQFF
TRBV7-9	15	TRBJ2-5	.	CASSRYGTGGETQYF
TRBV7-9	16	TRBJ2-3	.	CASSSTGGGRGDTQYF
TRBV28	16	TRBJ1-5	.	CASSLTSLRAPQPQHF
TRBV5-1	17	TRBJ2-1	.	CASSLVPPGTFYNEQFF
TRBV11-3	13	TRBJ1-2	.	CASSLSQEDGYTF
TRBV6-6	14	TRBJ2-7	.	CASREDGTTYEQYF
TRBV10-3	16	TRBJ1-1	.	CAISEPGGLMNTEAFF
TRBV5-1	16	TRBJ1-2	.	CASSLRAGKDNYGYTF
TRBV9	16	TRBJ2-1	.	CASSKEDSYPYNEQFF
TRBV7-2	17	TRBJ1-3	.	CASSLQTGLASGNTIYF